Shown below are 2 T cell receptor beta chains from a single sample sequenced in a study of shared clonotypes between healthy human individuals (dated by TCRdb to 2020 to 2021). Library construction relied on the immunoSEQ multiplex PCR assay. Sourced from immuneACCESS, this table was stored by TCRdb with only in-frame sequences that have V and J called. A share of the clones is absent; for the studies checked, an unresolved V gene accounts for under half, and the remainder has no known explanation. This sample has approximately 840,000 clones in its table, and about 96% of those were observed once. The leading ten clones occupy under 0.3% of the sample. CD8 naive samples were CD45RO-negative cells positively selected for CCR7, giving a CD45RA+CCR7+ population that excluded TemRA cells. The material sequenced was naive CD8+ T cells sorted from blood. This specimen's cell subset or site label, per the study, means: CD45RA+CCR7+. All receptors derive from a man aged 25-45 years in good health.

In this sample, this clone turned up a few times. CDR3 nucleotide sequence: TGTGCCAGTAGTGTCGACGTGTGGAGGGACTATGGCTACACCTTC. Amino acid sequence: CASSVDVWRDYGYTF. The V call is TRBV19, the J call TRBJ1-2; D is undetermined. V was pared by 5 bases and J by 3 bases, with 16 bases between. Germline assignment: CDR1 LNHDA and CDR2 SQIVND (reference sequence). The CDR3 is 15 amino acids. The full variable domain, completed using reference TRBV19 and TRBJ1-2, is DGGITQSPKYLFRKEGQNVTLSCEQNLNHDAMYWYRQDPGQGLRLIYYSQIVNDFQKGDIAEGYSVSREKKESFPLTVTSAQKNPTAFYLCASSVDVWRDYGYTFGSGTRLTVV.

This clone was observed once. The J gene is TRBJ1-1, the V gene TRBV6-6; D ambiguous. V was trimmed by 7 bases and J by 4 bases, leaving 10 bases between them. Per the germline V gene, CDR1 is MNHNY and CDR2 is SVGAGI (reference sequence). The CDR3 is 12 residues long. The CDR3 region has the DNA TGTGCCAGCATGAGAGGGCTCACTGAAGCTTTCTTT. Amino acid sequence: CASMRGLTEAFF.